This TCR beta chain is from a study of CD8+ T cells in alopecia areata. Sequencing relied on a cDNA template that was reverse transcribed from extracted RNA. Assay: immunoSEQ multiplex PCR; the TCRdb copy retains only in-frame clones and omits some. This table holds over 95,000 clones, approximately 60% found once. After removal of 5 bases from V and 5 bases from J, the junction contained 6 bases not matched to a gene. The CDR3 runs 15 residues. The V gene's germline CDR1 is LNHDA and CDR2 SQIVND (reference sequence). Treatment: oral pan-JAK inhibitor, 5-10 mg twice daily. The receptor was isolated from a human donor with alopecia areata. This specimen consisted of CD8+ T cells sorted from blood, obtained at week 4, from a patient treated with tofacitinib. The rearrangement links TRBV19 to TRBJ2-3; 11 positions match TRBD2. The DNA for the CDR3 is TGTGCCAGTAGTTTAGCGGGGGGGCCGAAAGATACGCAGTATTTT. Amino acids: CASSLAGGPKDTQYF.